This T cell receptor beta chain was sequenced during a study of cytomegalovirus exposure and HLA in healthy donors. PCR employed 60 Vbeta and 13 Jbeta primers. The method was immunoSEQ multiplex PCR; TCRdb's version includes in-frame clones alone and lacks a portion of them. Of about 200,000 clones detected, over 75% appear once; the ten largest clones hold 1.5% to 2%. Trimming cost V 2 bases and J 3 bases; bases outside gene matches: 8. This CDR3 has 18 amino acids. Germline V gene data show CDR1 as SGDLS and CDR2 as YYNGEE. This receptor was obtained from a man aged 18 to 30 in good health and CMV-seronegative. The chain couples TRBV9 to TRBJ2-3; 14 nucleotides line up with TRBD2. Material for sequencing was PBMCs. CDR3 residues: CASSVGTSGSSSTDTQYF. The CDR3, as DNA: TGTGCCAGCAGCGTCGGGACTAGCGGGAGTTCAAGTACAGATACGCAGTATTTT.